The clone carrying this TCR beta chain has only a few counts. This entry belongs to a study of response to subunit inactivated influenza vaccine. The V and J ends lost 1 base and 8 bases, in that order; junction bases with no gene match: 4. The CDR3 is 14 residues long. The germline gives CDR1 SGHTA, CDR2 FQGNSA. One entry per CDR3 protein results from TCRdb running MiXCR on the RT-PCR reads. Counted here are more than 450,000 distinct CDR3 sequences, around 10% occurring once; the ten biggest clones make up approximately 11%. A further study also used this sample, focusing on T cells expressing NK-cell markers. That paper notes: TCR beta cDNA was made by 5'RACE template switching with UMIs. In sorted CD3+CD56+NKG2C+, CD3+CD56+NKG2C- and CD3+CD56-NKG2C+ T cells, TCR beta repertoires were obtained. NKG2C+ dominant clonotypes from a handful of donors made up about 1.0-7.5% of CD8+ T cells.

V and J are TRBV7-2 and TRBJ2-5, with 10 nucleotides matching TRBD2. The starting material was PBMCs from blood, obtained on the day of vaccination. The sequence was obtained from a man in his fifties or sixties who received an inactivated influenza vaccine. The chain's CDR3 is CASSLGLAGRTQYF. CDR3 bases: TGTGCCAGCAGCTTAGGACTAGCGGGTAGAACCCAGTACTTC.